This TCR beta chain originates from a study of T-cell reconstitution after alpha-beta-depleted transplantation in children (dated by TCRdb to between 2015 and 2016). About the study as a whole: Using TCR repertoire profiling, the study quantitatively followed how T-cell immune reconstitution unfolded in children after TCRalphabeta/CD19-depleted allogeneic hematopoietic cell transplantation. Findings and caveats that apply to the study as a whole: The frequencies of hyperexpanded clones fell over the following months, and after one year, T-cell counts and TCRbeta diversity were mostly attributed to newly produced T cells. Apparently early alphabetaT-cell count recovery about two months after transplant reportedly relied on only several hundred rapidly expanded clones derived from non-depleted graft cells. In some patients, high TCRbeta diversity at day 60 was attributed to recipient T cells and intrathymic progenitors that had survived conditioning.

This specimen's treatment or condition label, per the study, means: allogeneic hematopoietic cell transplantation with graft depleted of TCRalphabeta T cells and CD19 B cells. TCRalphabeta/CD19-depleted allogeneic hematopoietic cell grafts were given to the transplant recipients, all of whom were children. Library creation used PCR. This sample was sequenced with an Illumina HiSeq 2500. Molecular barcoding was employed in the preparation of TCR libraries, with unique molecular identifiers being used to normalize TCRbeta repertoire quantification. TCRdb ran its own pipeline on the public reads, namely fastp trimming at Q25 and MiXCR clone calling, and kept in-frame beta chains. Rows with a matching CDR3 protein are joined into one entry that keeps the most common DNA and genes. The sample records about 420,000 distinct CDR3 sequences, 15% to 20% of which are singletons. The top ten clonotypes cover about 32% of the sample.

V is reduced by 4 bases and J by 0 bases, leaving a spacing of 8 bases between them. Including cysteine and phenylalanine, the CDR3 has 15 amino acids. The retained sequence is limited to the CDR3, 45 bases, with the frame set at the first base. The germline V gene gives CDR1 as SGHRS and CDR2 as YFSETQ. This clonotype was seen a handful of times. Its antigen remains unidentified. Per-nucleotide qualities are absent, and no much larger clonotype sits a single base away. The source is a boy under three years old who had a stem cell transplant for Wiskott-Aldrich syndrome, so the T cells may come from the graft donor. The material sequenced was PBMCs, mostly from graft donor cells, taken 360 days after TCRalphabeta/CD19-depleted stem cell transplant. Recombination connected TRBV5-1 to TRBJ2-6; the D gene identity is not certain. At the DNA level, the sequence is TGCGCCAGCAGCGCCTGGGGCTCTGGGGCCAACGTCCTGACTTTC. Translated, it gives CASSAWGSGANVLTF.